This passage covers 3 T cell receptor beta chains from one sample sequenced in a study of blood T cell repertoires in COVID-19. Sequenced by immunoSEQ multiplex PCR; TCRdb stores in-frame clones only, minus some. The sample shows more than 150,000 clones, more than 80% of them seen only once. The sequencing input was peripheral blood. These receptors were obtained from a human donor in a cohort sampled during active COVID-19.

The chain uses TRBV18 and TRBJ2-7; TRBD2 matches 15 bases. CDR1 is KGHSH and CDR2 is LQKENI in the germline V gene. CDR3 length: 15 residues. The ends lost 3 bases at V and 7 bases at J; junction bases unmatched: 4. CDR3 sequence (DNA): TGTGCCAGCTCACCCAGGACTAGCGGGGGGGAGGAGCAGTACTTC. It specifies CASSPRTSGGEEQYF.

The chain recombines TRBV6-5 with TRBJ1-5; 8 positions match TRBD1. Trimming at V came to 5 bases and at J to 2 bases, leaving 2 bases not matched to a gene. The germline V gene encodes CDR1 MNHEY and CDR2 SVGAGI. CDR3 size: 14 residues. The DNA of the CDR3 is TGTGCCAGCAGTCTACAGGGGGGCAATCAGCCCCAGCATTTT. It translates to CASSLQGGNQPQHF.

The chain has TRBV5-4 and TRBJ1-2; no reliable D call. CDR1 SGHNT and CDR2 YYREEE come from the germline V gene (reference sequence). The CDR3 is 13 amino acids. V was clipped by 0 bases and J by 8 bases, with 11 bases between them. The CDR3 is CASSLGAGGGYTF. The CDR3 nucleotides read TGTGCCAGCAGCTTGGGGGCAGGAGGGGGCTACACCTTC. Variable domain in full (rest from reference TRBV5-4 and TRBJ1-2): ETGVTQSPTHLIKTRGQQVTLRCSSQSGHNTVSWYQQALGQGPQFIFQYYREEENGRGNFPPRFSGLQFPNYSSELNVNALELDDSALYLCASSLGAGGGYTFGSGTRLTVV.